These 4 T cell receptor beta chains were sequenced from one sample in a study of monozygotic twins with inflammatory bowel disease. Each CDR3 protein gets one entry in TCRdb, which reprocessed the 5' RACE reads and gives no DNA. There are 300,000 to 350,000 distinct CDR3 sequences in the sample, with roughly 2% held by the top ten. The sequencing input was blood. The source of these receptors is a human donor with ulcerative colitis or Crohn's disease, or a healthy co-twin of an affected twin (not recorded which).

This chain links TRBV11-2 with TRBJ2-7; TCRdb indicates TRBD1, and absent DNA this call remains unverified. This CDR3 has 15 amino acids. Germline V gene data show CDR1 as SGHAT and CDR2 as FQNNGV. The CDR3 is CASSYIRQASYEQYF. Full variable domain (rest looked up from reference TRBV11-2 and TRBJ2-7): EAGVAQSPRYKIIEKRQSVAFWCNPISGHATLYWYQQILGQGPKLLIQFQNNGVVDDSQLPKDRFSAERLKGVDSTLKIQPAKLEDSAVYLCASSYIRQASYEQYFGPGTRLTVT.

The rearrangement links TRBV5-1 to TRBJ2-1; TCRdb selects TRBD1, and the lack of DNA leaves this call unchecked. CDR1 is SGHRS and CDR2 is YFSETQ in the germline V gene. CDR3 size: 16 residues. CDR3 amino acids: CASSSTGTGTMDEQFF.

The V gene is TRBV20-1, the J gene TRBJ1-2; lacking DNA, the TRBD1 call made by TCRdb goes unchecked. Germline CDR1 is DFQATT and CDR2 is SNEGSKA (reference sequence). There are 13 residues in the CDR3. This CDR3 reads CSAHGQGRYGYTF.

This chain uses TRBV28 with TRBJ2-1; TCRdb calls TRBD2, which cannot be checked without DNA. This CDR3 spans 18 amino acids. Germline V gene sequence: CDR1 MDHEN, CDR2 SYDVKM. The CDR3: CASSLTSGSDWSYNEQFF.